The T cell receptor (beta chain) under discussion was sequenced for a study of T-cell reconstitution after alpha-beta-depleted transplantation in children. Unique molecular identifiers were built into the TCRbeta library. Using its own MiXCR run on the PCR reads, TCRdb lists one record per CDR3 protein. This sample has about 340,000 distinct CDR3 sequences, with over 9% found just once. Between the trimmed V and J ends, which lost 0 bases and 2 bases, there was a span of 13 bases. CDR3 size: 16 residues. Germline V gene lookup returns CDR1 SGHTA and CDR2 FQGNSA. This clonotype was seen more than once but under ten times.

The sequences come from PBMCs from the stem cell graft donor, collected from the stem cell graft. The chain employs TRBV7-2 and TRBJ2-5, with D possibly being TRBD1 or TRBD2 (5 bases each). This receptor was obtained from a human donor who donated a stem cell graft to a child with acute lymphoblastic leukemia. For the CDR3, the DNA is TGTGCCAGCAGCTTAGCCCCCGGGGCAGGGCAAGAGACCCAGTACTTC. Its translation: CASSLAPGAGQETQYF. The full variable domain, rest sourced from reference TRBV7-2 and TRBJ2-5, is GAGVSQSPSNKVTEKGKDVELRCDPISGHTALYWYRQSLGQGLEFLIYFQGNSAPDKSGLPSDRFSAERTGGSVSTLTIQRTQQEDSAVYLCASSLAPGAGQETQYFGPGTRLLVL.